A single sample is the source of the 18 T cell receptor beta chains below, sequenced in a study of blood T cells in healthy people across ages. Using a J-beta primer mix together with a sample-barcoded 5' primer, a second PCR was run for roughly 7 to 11 cycles. Via MiXCR, TCRdb re-called the 5' RACE reads, giving one row per CDR3 protein. The table has 1.5 million to 2 million distinct CDR3 sequences, 25% to 30% seen once. Input material: blood. Source of these receptors: a woman in her 30s in good health.

J is TRBJ2-3 and V is TRBV6-2 or TRBV6-3; 9 nucleotides align to TRBD2. In germline, CDR1 is MNHEY, CDR2 SVGEGT. V was pared by 6 bases and J by 1 base, with 2 bases of the junction left unmatched. This CDR3 contains 14 residues. The CDR3 coding sequence is TGTGCCAGCAGGATAGCGGGAGGCACAGATACGCAGTATTTT. Protein product: CASRIAGGTDTQYF.

The chain uses TRBV9 and TRBJ1-4, with TRBD1 identical over 9 bases. CDR1 and CDR2 (germline): SGDLS, YYNGEE. V lost 4 bases and J lost 8; bases outside the gene matches: 6. The CDR3 totals 14 residues. This CDR3 reads CASSPWDREEKLFF. As DNA, the CDR3 is TGTGCCAGCAGCCCCTGGGACAGGGAGGAAAAACTGTTTTTT.

V is TRBV3-1 and J is TRBJ2-1; D is possibly TRBD2 (5 bases). V was trimmed by 2 bases and J by 7 bases, leaving 9 bases between them. The CDR3 covers 13 residues. CDR1 and CDR2 from the germline V gene are LGHDT and YNNKEL (reference sequence). The CDR3 protein is CASSQFRGNEQFF. The DNA for the CDR3 is TGTGCCAGCAGCCAATTTCGGGGTAATGAGCAGTTCTTC.

V and J are TRBV5-5 and TRBJ2-2; no reliable D call. V was shortened by 4 bases and J by 4 bases, with 11 bases between the two germline ends. Germline V gene data show CDR1 as SGHKS and CDR2 as YYEKEE (reference sequence). The CDR3 sequence is 14 residues long. DNA for the CDR3: TGTGCCAGCAGCGAAAGGGAAGGCACCGGGGAGCTGTTTTTT. It encodes CASSEREGTGELFF.

This clonotype turned up a few times. The rearrangement links TRBV5-5 to TRBJ2-7; D unresolved. The CDR3 runs 13 residues. V dropped 1 base and J dropped 6 bases, with 11 bases sitting between them. Germline V lookup: CDR1 SGHKS, CDR2 YYEKEE (reference sequence). For the CDR3, the DNA is TGTGCCAGCAGCTTGTTGGGCGACTCCGAGCAGTACTTC. It is translated as CASSLLGDSEQYF.

The rearrangement uses TRBV2 and TRBJ2-5; D may match TRBD1 or TRBD2 (5 bases each). This CDR3 comprises 13 residues. Germline CDR1 reads SNHLY; CDR2 reads FYNNEI. Trimming pared 0 bases from V and 13 bases from J, leaving 15 bases between. The CDR3 DNA reads as TGTGCCAGCAGTGAAGCGCTTGGGGGACGGGGGTACTTC. It encodes CASSEALGGRGYF.

This chain links TRBV28 with TRBJ2-1; no clear D gene. Germline-derived CDR1 and CDR2 are MDHEN and SYDVKM. V gave up 6 bases and J gave up 4 bases, with 13 bases separating them. This CDR3 has 14 residues. CDR3 sequence (DNA): TGTGCCAGCAGCCTCTCTTTACGGTACAATGAGCAGTTCTTC. It encodes CASSLSLRYNEQFF.

The chain combines TRBV6-2 or TRBV6-3 with TRBJ2-3; D possibly corresponds to TRBD2 (6 bases). This CDR3 contains 14 residues. Germline V CDR1 and CDR2: MNHEY, SVGEGT. The V and J ends lost 2 bases and 6 bases respectively, with 12 bases between them. Here the CDR3 DNA reads TGTGCCAGCAGTTACCTGACTAGGTCGGATACGCAGTATTTT. It is translated as CASSYLTRSDTQYF.

The chain links TRBV11-2 to TRBJ2-5; 9 nucleotides line up with TRBD1. The germline V gene encodes CDR1 SGHAT and CDR2 FQNNGV. The CDR3 extends over 18 amino acids. The V segment lost 0 bases and the J segment 4 bases; nucleotides outside the gene matches: 12. CDR3 protein: CASSLDRWGTGSRETQYF. The CDR3 region has the DNA TGTGCCAGCAGCTTAGATAGGTGGGGGACAGGGAGCCGAGAGACCCAGTACTTC.

The chain is built from TRBV5-1 and TRBJ2-5, with 9 bases lining up with TRBD2. Germline V gene lookup returns CDR1 SGHRS and CDR2 YFSETQ. V dropped 0 bases and J dropped 5; count of bases not matched to a gene: 8. This CDR3 spans 16 amino acids. CDR3 DNA sequence: TGCGCCAGCAGCTTGGTTTTAGCGGGAGCTTTGGAGACCCAGTACTTC. Translated, it gives CASSLVLAGALETQYF.

This clonotype was recorded many times. In nucleotides, the CDR3 is TGTGCCAGCAGTCCGCCTAGGTCGAGAAAGGCGTGGGAGCAGTACTTC. Its translation is CASSPPRSRKAWEQYF. J is TRBJ2-7 and V is TRBV12-3 or TRBV12-4; the D is unclear. V lost 5 bases and J lost 7, with 24 bases in between. The CDR3 runs 16 residues.

This rearrangement joins TRBV20-1 to TRBJ1-2, with D possibly being TRBD1 (5 bases). This CDR3 contains 12 residues. Germline CDR1 reads DFQATT; CDR2 reads SNEGSKA (reference sequence). Trimming removed 3 bases at V and 7 bases at J, with 12 bases between. The CDR3 sequence: CSASQGKGGYTF. For the CDR3, the DNA is TGCAGTGCTAGCCAGGGAAAGGGTGGCTACACCTTC.

The chain joins TRBV24-1 to TRBJ1-2; D remains ambiguous. The V end lost 3 bases, the J end lost 6 bases, and 13 bases lay between the germline ends. CDR1 KGHDR and CDR2 SFDVKD come from the germline V gene. The CDR3 is 14 amino acids. The CDR3 coding sequence is TGTGCCACCAGTGATACCTCGAGAGTTAATGGCTACACCTTC. Its translation is CATSDTSRVNGYTF.

As to this clonotype: An end of the junction differs from the germline gene, which may be a read error. The chain joins TRBV6-6 to TRBJ1-1; D perhaps matches TRBD1 (5 bases). CDR3 length: 16 amino acids. Germline assignment: CDR1 MNHNY and CDR2 SVGAGI (reference sequence). The CDR3 DNA reads as TGTGCCAGCTCTCGCGAGGGGAGGGTCATGAACACTGAAACTTTCTTT. Residues: CASSREGRVMNTETFF.

The J gene is TRBJ1-2, the V gene TRBV2; D might be TRBD1 (5 bases). The CDR3 sequence is 13 residues long. Germline-derived CDR1 and CDR2 are SNHLY and FYNNEI. Trimming removed 4 bases at V and 8 bases at J, with 14 bases between. The DNA of the CDR3 is TGTGCCAGCAGTGGGGACGACGTTGGGGGCTACACCTTC. Amino acids: CASSGDDVGGYTF. The full variable domain, completed using reference TRBV2 and TRBJ1-2, is EPEVTQTPSHQVTQMGQEVILRCVPISNHLYFYWYRQILGQKVEFLVSFYNNEISEKSEIFDDQFSVERPDGSNFTLKIRSTKLEDSAMYFCASSGDDVGGYTFGSGTRLTVV.

As to this clonotype: A read error may be the cause here, since a much bigger clone is one base away. This chain links TRBV20-1 with TRBJ2-3; no firm D call. The CDR3 totals 11 residues. The germline V gene encodes CDR1 DFQATT and CDR2 SNEGSKA (reference sequence). The V and J ends lost 8 bases and 4 bases respectively, with 10 bases between them. CDR3 in amino acids: CSTIEADTQYF. In DNA, the CDR3 is TGCAGTACTATAGAGGCAGATACGCAGTATTTT.

This clonotype was detected a few times. The chain employs TRBV7-2 and TRBJ2-7; D is unclear. The ends were cut back, 3 bases at V and 5 bases at J, with 17 bases in the middle. This CDR3 contains 15 residues. Germline V gene sequence: CDR1 SGHTA, CDR2 FQGNSA. The chain's CDR3 is CASSLYGYSLNEQYF. DNA for the CDR3: TGTGCCAGCAGCTTGTATGGTTACAGCCTAAACGAGCAGTACTTC.

This clonotype was seen a handful of times. The DNA for the CDR3 is TGTGCCAGCTCACCGACGGGACTAGCGGGAGGAGGGCGTGAGACCCAGTACTTC. Protein: CASSPTGLAGGGRETQYF. The chain links TRBV18 to TRBJ2-5; 15 bases map to TRBD2. The CDR3 loop spans 18 amino acids. The junction had 10 bases not matched to a gene; V was cut back by 3 bases and J by 5 bases. The germline CDR1 and CDR2 sequences are KGHSH and LQKENI.